Below are 23 T cell receptor beta chains sequenced from a single sample in a study of CD8 T cells in Susac syndrome (dated by TCRdb to the late 2010s). The method was the immunoSEQ multiplex PCR assay. RNA was extracted using the RNeasy kit, and roughly 0.45 to 1 ug of the RNA was reverse transcribed with random hexamers. TCRdb passed the public sequencing reads through fastp at Q25 and MiXCR, retaining productive beta sequences. Duplicate CDR3 protein sequences are folded into a single record with the most common DNA and genes. The table for this sample lists 100,000 to 150,000 distinct CDR3 sequences; more than 90% of them were counted only once. In total, the top ten clones hold around 0.2% of the sample. Material: CD8+ T cells from PBMCs. These receptors all stem from a human donor with Susac syndrome.

The genes are TRBV9 and TRBJ1-1, with D uncertain. CDR3 size: 13 residues. Looked up from germline, CDR1 is SGDLS and CDR2 is YYNGEE. V shed 5 bases and J shed 1 base, with 9 bases lying between them. CDR3 sequence (DNA): TGTGCCAGCAGTGACGGCCCGAACACTGAAGCTTTCTTT. Translating gives CASSDGPNTEAFF.

CDR3 amino acids: CASSEGQGVRDEQFF. The CDR3 region has the DNA TGTGCCAGCAGCGAGGGACAGGGGGTCCGCGATGAGCAGTTCTTC. The J gene is TRBJ2-1, the V gene TRBV7-9, with 11 positions matching TRBD1. This CDR3 contains 15 residues. In germline, CDR1 is SEHNR, CDR2 FQNEAQ (reference sequence). The V gene end was trimmed by 5 bases and the J gene end by 8 bases; junction bases not matched to a gene: 8.

Here the CDR3 reads CASSQGRLVEQYF. In DNA, the CDR3 is TGTGCCAGCAGCCAAGGGCGACTCGTCGAGCAGTACTTC. The chain combines TRBV14 with TRBJ2-7; D is undetermined. Germline V lookup: CDR1 SGHDN, CDR2 FVKESK. Between the trimmed V and J ends, which lost 1 base and 6 bases, there was a span of 10 bases. The CDR3 contains 13 residues.

The chain couples TRBV13 to TRBJ2-7; 12 bases match TRBD2. V dropped 4 bases and J dropped 5; count of bases not matched to a gene: 3. The CDR3 consists of 14 residues. In germline, CDR1 is PRHDT, CDR2 FYEKMQ (reference sequence). The chain's CDR3 is CASSSGLAGNEQYF. CDR3 in DNA: TGTGCCAGCAGCTCCGGACTAGCGGGAAACGAGCAGTACTTC. Full variable domain (remainder filled in from reference TRBV13 and TRBJ2-7): AAGVIQSPRHLIKEKRETATLKCYPIPRHDTVYWYQQGPGQDPQFLISFYEKMQSDKGSIPDRFSAQQFSDYHSELNMSSLELGDSALYFCASSSGLAGNEQYFGPGTRLTVT.

Turning to this clonotype: At one of its ends the junction is not consistent with the germline gene, which may arise from a read error. This chain joins TRBV7-7 and TRBJ2-1; D unclear. Per germline, CDR1 SSHAT and CDR2 FNYEAQ (reference sequence). The CDR3 is 13 amino acids. The CDR3 is CASSPRRHNEQFF. CDR3 bases: TGTGCTAGCAGCCCCCGTCGGCACAATGAGCAGTTCTTC.

The chain carries TRBV27 and TRBJ2-7; no reliable D call. Deletions cut 0 bases from V and 3 bases from J, with 15 bases between. Germline-derived CDR1 and CDR2 are MNHEY and SMNVEV (reference sequence). The CDR3 has 16 amino acids. CDR3: CASSLSPPVSLYEQYF. Written as DNA, the CDR3 is TGTGCCAGCAGTTTATCCCCCCCTGTGTCCCTCTACGAGCAGTACTTC.

This chain connects TRBV25-1 to TRBJ2-7; D may match TRBD1 or TRBD2 (5 bases each). Trimming took 2 bases from V and 6 from J, leaving 11 bases between them. Germline V lookup: CDR1 MGHDK, CDR2 SYGVNS. There are 13 residues in the CDR3. In DNA form, the CDR3 reads TGTGCCAGCAGTGAAACCAGGGACGTCGAGCAGTACTTC. This gives the protein CASSETRDVEQYF.

The V and J genes are TRBV3-1 and TRBJ2-1; weak D call: TRBD2 (6 bases). CDR1 is LGHDT, CDR2 YNNKEL, per germline (reference sequence). Trimming pared 5 bases from V and 9 bases from J, leaving 23 bases between. This CDR3 region has 16 residues. The CDR3 loop is CASSGGTSSPFGEQFF. Written as DNA, the CDR3 is TGTGCCAGCAGCGGAGGGACTTCCAGTCCCTTCGGTGAGCAGTTCTTC.

This chain connects TRBV4-1 to TRBJ1-4; D remains unclear. V shed 4 bases and J shed 7 bases, with 10 bases lying between them. Germline values: CDR1 MGHRA, CDR2 YSYEKL. The CDR3 totals 13 residues. CDR3 loop: CASSRRPLEKLFF. In DNA, the CDR3 is TGCGCCAGCAGCCGACGGCCCCTTGAAAAACTGTTTTTT.

The V gene is TRBV14, the J gene TRBJ2-7, with D perhaps TRBD2 (6 bases). With 3 bases removed from V and 1 base from J, the gap between germline ends came to 10 bases. The CDR3 runs 14 residues. From germline, CDR1 is SGHDN and CDR2 FVKESK. The CDR3: CASSHGGGSYEQYF. The CDR3 DNA reads as TGTGCCAGCAGCCACGGGGGAGGATCCTACGAGCAGTACTTC.

This clonotype has just one count. This chain uses TRBV20-1 with TRBJ1-3; D call uncertain. The CDR3 has 15 amino acids. Germline lookup yields CDR1 DFQATT and CDR2 SNEGSKA (reference sequence). Trimming took off 0 bases at V and 2 bases at J, with 11 bases between the two ends. The CDR3 loop is CSARDPGRPGNTIYF. The CDR3, as DNA: TGCAGTGCTAGAGACCCTGGGAGGCCTGGAAACACCATATATTTT.

The chain recombines TRBV9 with TRBJ2-7; TRBD1 matches at 9 bases. Unmatched junction bases numbered 13, after V lost 3 bases and J lost 3 bases. CDR3 length equals 17 residues. Germline CDR1 is SGDLS and CDR2 is YYNGEE. CDR3 coding DNA: TGTGCCAGCAGCGGAGGGGACAGGGAGGGCAGAGGCTACGAGCAGTACTTC. Residues: CASSGGDREGRGYEQYF. Together with reference TRBV9 and TRBJ2-7, the CDR3 gives the full variable domain: DSGVTQTPKHLITATGQRVTLRCSPRSGDLSVYWYQQSLDQGLQFLIQYYNGEERAKGNILERFSAQQFPDLHSELNLSSLELGDSALYFCASSGGDREGRGYEQYFGPGTRLTVT.

The genes are TRBV12-3 or TRBV12-4 and TRBJ2-1; 9 nucleotides line up with TRBD1. After removal of 4 bases from V and 7 bases from J, the junction contained 8 bases not matched to a gene. The CDR3 is 15 amino acids. The CDR3 reads CASSSGTGSGNEQFF. CDR3 in DNA: TGTGCCAGCAGTTCCGGGACAGGGTCCGGGAATGAGCAGTTCTTC.

The rearrangement links TRBV28 to TRBJ2-5; no firm D call. CDR3 length: 13 amino acids. From germline, CDR1 is MDHEN and CDR2 SYDVKM. Trimming pared 4 bases from V and 3 bases from J, leaving 9 bases between. This chain's CDR3 is CASSSVMEETQYF. DNA of the CDR3: TGTGCCAGCAGTTCCGTTATGGAAGAGACCCAGTACTTC.

As DNA, the CDR3 is TGTGCCAGCAGCTTCAGGGACATCGCCACCGGGGAGCTGTTTTTT. It yields the protein CASSFRDIATGELFF. V is TRBV7-9 and J is TRBJ2-2; D is perhaps TRBD1 (6 bases). Germline V gene data show CDR1 as SEHNR and CDR2 as FQNEAQ (reference sequence). Trimming took 3 bases from V and 4 from J, leaving 12 bases between them. This CDR3 comprises 15 residues.

V is TRBV29-1 and J is TRBJ2-7, with TRBD1 matching 9 bases. The CDR3 is 12 amino acids. V lost 5 bases and J lost 2; bases outside the gene matches: 1. Germline V gene data show CDR1 as SQVTM and CDR2 as ANQGSEA. CDR3 sequence: CSVWTGAYEQYF. The CDR3 DNA is TGCAGCGTTTGGACAGGGGCCTACGAGCAGTACTTC.

V usage is TRBV27 and J usage is TRBJ1-1, with D tentatively TRBD1 (5 bases). The length of the CDR3 is 14 residues. Per the germline V gene, CDR1 is MNHEY and CDR2 is SMNVEV (reference sequence). V lost 5 bases and J lost 3, with 13 bases in between. CDR3 loop: CASSPRGSYTEAFF. CDR3 DNA: TGTGCCAGCAGTCCCCGGGGCAGTTACACTGAAGCTTTCTTT.

The chain joins TRBV6-5 to TRBJ2-1; D ambiguous. The CDR3 loop spans 14 amino acids. CDR1 is MNHEY and CDR2 is SVGAGI in the germline V gene. V lost 6 bases and J lost 5, with 14 bases in between. For the CDR3, the DNA is TGTGCCAGCAGCCCCCAGGCCCCAAACAATGAGCAGTTCTTC. Its translation is CASSPQAPNNEQFF.

CDR3 in DNA: TGTGCCTGGAGTGAGCGGATGGATGAGCAGTTCTTC. Translation: CAWSERMDEQFF. The chain couples TRBV30 to TRBJ2-1, with D possibly TRBD2 on 5 matching bases. Germline V gene lookup returns CDR1 GTSNPN and CDR2 SVGIG (reference sequence). Trimming removed 1 base from V and 8 bases from J, with 9 bases in between. This CDR3 comprises 12 residues.

The J gene is TRBJ2-1, the V gene TRBV27; D is ambiguous. Trimming took 6 bases from V and 8 from J, leaving 26 bases between them. This CDR3 comprises 17 residues. CDR1 and CDR2 from the germline V gene are MNHEY and SMNVEV (reference sequence). The CDR3 reads CASSLRSVLGLLDEQFF. In DNA, the CDR3 is TGTGCCAGCAGCCTCCGTAGTGTGCTAGGGTTACTCGATGAGCAGTTCTTC.

The chain combines TRBV3-1 with TRBJ2-7; TRBD1 aligns across 7 bases. Germline V gene lookup returns CDR1 LGHDT and CDR2 YNNKEL (reference sequence). This CDR3 is built from 16 residues. V gave up 4 bases and J gave up 7 bases; unmatched junction bases: 16. The CDR3 here is CASSPTGQEYIQEQYF. The CDR3 DNA follows: TGTGCCAGCAGCCCCACCGGACAGGAGTACATCCAGGAGCAGTACTTC.

This clonotype came up once. This chain links TRBV30 with TRBJ2-7, with unresolved D. Between the trimmed V and J ends, which lost 8 bases and 3 bases, there was a span of 5 bases. Germline values: CDR1 GTSNPN, CDR2 SVGIG (reference sequence). CDR3 length equals 9 residues. CDR3 in DNA: TGTGCCCGCGACTACGAGCAGTACTTC. It specifies CARDYEQYF. Full variable domain (missing parts from reference TRBV30 and TRBJ2-7): SQTIHQWPATLVQPVGSPLSLECTVEGTSNPNLYWYRQAAGRGLQLLFYSVGIGQISSEVPQNLSASRPQDRQFILSSKKLLLSDSGFYLCARDYEQYFGPGTRLTVT.

The gene calls are TRBV6-2 or TRBV6-3 and TRBJ1-2; D is unclear. Germline assignment: CDR1 MNHEY and CDR2 SVGEGT. V lost 5 bases to trimming and J lost 4 bases, with 17 bases between them. CDR3 length: 15 residues. Here the CDR3 reads CASSPRGDLGYGYTF. As DNA, the CDR3 is TGTGCCAGCAGTCCGCGGGGTGACCTGGGCTATGGCTACACCTTC.